The 7 T cell receptor beta chains in this list originate from one sample, sequenced in a study of OX40 agonist ivuxolimab in advanced cancers. Measured with immunoSEQ multiplex PCR; TCRdb has only the in-frame clones, and not every one. This sample yields 84,000 or so clones, of which about 89% are seen a single time; approximately 0.43% belongs to the top ten. The sequences come from CD4+ or CD8+ T cells sorted from blood, collected in a trial of the OX40 agonist ivuxolimab. The receptors shown here come from an adult with an advanced solid tumor such as melanoma, head and neck, liver or kidney cancer.

The chain combines TRBV18 with TRBJ2-1; 9 nucleotides line up with TRBD2. The junction had 9 bases not matched to a gene; V was cut back by 0 bases and J by 0 bases. The germline gives CDR1 KGHSH, CDR2 LQKENI. The length of the CDR3 is 19 residues. The CDR3 sequence: CASSPPDSGSKGSYNEQFF. The CDR3, as DNA: TGTGCCAGCTCACCACCGGATAGCGGGAGCAAAGGCTCCTACAATGAGCAGTTCTTC.

This sequence joins TRBV28 and TRBJ1-2, with TRBD1 identical over 8 bases. Germline-derived CDR1 and CDR2 are MDHEN and SYDVKM. The CDR3 spans 14 residues. Trimming removed 7 bases from V and 2 bases from J; junction bases left unmatched: 6. In nucleotides, the CDR3 is TGTGCCAGCAACCCAGGACAGGGAAACTATGGCTACACCTTC. This sequence encodes CASNPGQGNYGYTF.

The chain has TRBV19 and TRBJ1-4; D call uncertain. The V and J ends lost 5 bases and 5 bases respectively, with 12 bases between them. The V gene's germline CDR1 is LNHDA and CDR2 SQIVND (reference sequence). This CDR3 has 14 residues. Here the CDR3 DNA reads TGTGCCAGTAGTCAACCTGGCACCAATGAAAAACTGTTTTTT. Amino acid sequence: CASSQPGTNEKLFF.

The chain recombines TRBV30 with TRBJ2-7; D may match TRBD1 or TRBD2 (7 bases each). Trimming pared 3 bases from V and 6 bases from J, leaving 15 bases between. This CDR3 has 13 residues. Germline V gene data show CDR1 as GTSNPN and CDR2 as SVGIG (reference sequence). This chain's CDR3 is CAWRFAGGGEQYF. The DNA of the CDR3 is TGTGCCTGGAGGTTCGCAGGGGGGGGCGAGCAGTACTTC.

This chain uses TRBV5-4 with TRBJ2-7, with D perhaps being TRBD1 or TRBD2 (5 bases each). V was cut by 2 bases and J by 1 base, with 13 bases left in between. CDR3 size: 15 residues. The germline V gene has CDR1 SGHNT and CDR2 YYREEE (reference sequence). CDR3: CASSFWGKGSYEQYF. Written as DNA, the CDR3 is TGTGCCAGCAGCTTCTGGGGGAAAGGTTCCTACGAGCAGTACTTC.

The chain has TRBV7-8 and TRBJ2-2, with D unresolved. Between the trimmed V and J ends, which lost 1 base and 1 base, there was a span of 4 bases. The CDR3 is 14 residues long. The V gene's germline CDR1 is SGHVS and CDR2 FQNEAQ. As DNA, the CDR3 is TGTGCCAGCAGCTTAGAACGGAACACCGGGGAGCTGTTTTTT. Residues: CASSLERNTGELFF.

V usage is TRBV28 and J usage is TRBJ2-3, with D possibly being TRBD1 or TRBD2 (5 bases each). Trimming left V 4 bases short and J 0 bases short, with 8 bases between. The V gene's germline CDR1 is MDHEN and CDR2 SYDVKM. This CDR3 region has 14 residues. DNA of the CDR3: TGTGCCAGCAGTTGGGGGTTAAGCACAGATACGCAGTATTTT. Amino acids: CASSWGLSTDTQYF. The whole variable domain, remainder taken from reference TRBV28 and TRBJ2-3, is DVKVTQSSRYLVKRTGEKVFLECVQDMDHENMFWYRQDPGLGLRLIYFSYDVKMKEKGDIPEGYSVSREKKERFSLILESASTNQTSMYLCASSWGLSTDTQYFGPGTRLTVL.